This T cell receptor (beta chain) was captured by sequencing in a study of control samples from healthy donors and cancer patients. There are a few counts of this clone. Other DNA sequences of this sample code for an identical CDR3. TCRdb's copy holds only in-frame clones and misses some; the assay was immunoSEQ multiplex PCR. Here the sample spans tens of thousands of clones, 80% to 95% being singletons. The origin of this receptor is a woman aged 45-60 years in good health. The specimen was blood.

CDR3 protein: CASSKRVAGGQVETQYF. CDR3 in DNA: TGTGCCAGCAGCAAGAGGGTAGCGGGGGGTCAGGTTGAGACCCAGTACTTC. The V call is TRBV7-3, the J call TRBJ2-5; 10 bases align to TRBD2. The CDR3 totals 17 residues. Germline V gives CDR1 SGHTA, CDR2 FQGTGA. V lost 5 bases and J lost 5; bases outside the gene matches: 14.